The clone carrying this TCR beta chain has just a few counts. Its specificity is unknown. The sample originates from a study of cytomegalovirus exposure and HLA in healthy donors. Study-wide results and caveats: Equally common other TCR beta chains were less clonally expanded than HLA-associated ones, a later analysis found. CMV serostatus was the sole immune exposure information available.

A multiplex PCR was run with 60 Vbeta primers and 13 Jbeta primers. Measured with immunoSEQ multiplex PCR; TCRdb has only the in-frame clones, and not every one. The repertoire includes 90,000 to 100,000 clones, approximately 69% of them detected once, and roughly 1.2% sits in the top ten. The CDR3 totals 13 residues. The V gene's germline CDR1 is MNHNY and CDR2 SVGAGI (reference sequence). Trimming left V 5 bases short and J 0 bases short, with 8 bases between. This chain links TRBV6-6 with TRBJ2-7; D not resolved. The origin of this receptor is a female donor in good health and CMV-seronegative. Sequencing input: PBMCs. CDR3 sequence reads: CASSPTASYEQYF. The CDR3 nucleotides read TGTGCCAGCAGTCCTACAGCCTCCTACGAGCAGTACTTC.